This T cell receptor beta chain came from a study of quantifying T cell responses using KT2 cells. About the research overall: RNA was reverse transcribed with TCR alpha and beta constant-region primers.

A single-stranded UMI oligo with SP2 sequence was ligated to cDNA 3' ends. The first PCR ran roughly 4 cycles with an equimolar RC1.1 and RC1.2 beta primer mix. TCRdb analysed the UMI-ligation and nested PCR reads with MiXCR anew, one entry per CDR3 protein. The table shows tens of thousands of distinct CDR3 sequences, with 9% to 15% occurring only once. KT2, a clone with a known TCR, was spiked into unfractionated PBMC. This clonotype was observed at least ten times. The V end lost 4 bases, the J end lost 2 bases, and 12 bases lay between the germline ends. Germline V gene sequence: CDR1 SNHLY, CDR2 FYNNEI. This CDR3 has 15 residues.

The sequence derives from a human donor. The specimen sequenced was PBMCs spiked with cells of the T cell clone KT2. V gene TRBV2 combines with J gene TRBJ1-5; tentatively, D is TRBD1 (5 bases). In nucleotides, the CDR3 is TGTGCCAGCAGTGGGGTCGCGGGGGGCAATCAGCCCCAGCATTTT. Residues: CASSGVAGGNQPQHF.